This entry lists 2 T cell receptor beta chains sequenced from one sample in a study of cytomegalovirus exposure and HLA in healthy donors. The study ran its PCR with 60 Vbeta and 13 Jbeta primers. Profiled with immunoSEQ multiplex PCR; TCRdb holds only in-frame clones, not every one. Altogether around 80,000 clones are present, approximately 67% being singletons, with the ten largest covering 4% to 4.5%. Sequencing input: PBMCs. Every receptor here comes from a male donor in good health and CMV-seropositive.

This clone showed up just a few times. The chain recombines TRBV4-1 with TRBJ1-2, with D possibly being TRBD1 (5 bases). This CDR3 is built from 17 residues. Germline CDR1 and CDR2: MGHRA and YSYEKL. The V end was cut by 4 bases, the J end by 4 bases, with 22 bases between. The chain's CDR3 is CASSPPEVGGTLYGYTF. CDR3 bases: TGCGCCAGCAGCCCCCCTGAGGTGGGAGGGACCCTCTATGGCTACACCTTC.

V and J are TRBV28 and TRBJ1-2; TRBD1 agrees at 9 bases. V lost 3 bases, J lost 8 bases, and 10 bases stayed unmatched. Looked up from germline, CDR1 is MDHEN and CDR2 is SYDVKM. This CDR3 region has 15 residues. The CDR3 DNA reads TGTGCCAGCAGTTTTGGGCAACAGGGGGCTCAGGGCTACACCTTC. Translated, it gives CASSFGQQGAQGYTF.